These 2 T cell receptor beta chains were sequenced from one sample in a study of beta chain features in type 1 diabetes. Overall study findings and caveats: In every one of the four CD4+ subsets, TCRB CDR3s were moderately but significantly shorter in Type 1 diabetes patients.

These receptors lack a known antigen. Sequenced material consisted of expressed TCRB transcripts (all of the isolated RNA was reverse transcribed). Generated by immunoSEQ multiplex PCR, the TCRdb table keeps only in-frame clones and is missing some. The data show around 100,000 clones, over 25% seen once. Sequenced: central memory CD4+ T cells from blood. These receptors were collected from a woman between 18 and 30 years old with type 1 diabetes.

This clone was counted a few times. V and J are TRBV6-1 and TRBJ1-1; D might be TRBD1 (5 bases). The ends were cut back, 3 bases at V and 2 bases at J, with 7 bases in the middle. The CDR3 loop spans 13 amino acids. Looked up from germline, CDR1 is MNHNS and CDR2 is SASEGT. CDR3 DNA: TGTGCCAGCAGTGATCAGGGAAACACTGAAGCTTTCTTT. Its protein product is CASSDQGNTEAFF.

The V and J genes are TRBV7-9 and TRBJ1-1; D gene ambiguous. V lost 5 bases to trimming and J lost 1 base, with 11 bases between them. From germline, CDR1 is SEHNR and CDR2 FQNEAQ (reference sequence). The CDR3 contains 14 residues. This chain's CDR3 is CASSPRQTNTEAFF. CDR3 bases: TGTGCCAGCAGCCCGAGACAAACGAACACTGAAGCTTTCTTT.